The following is a T cell receptor beta chain sequence with its context. The sample is drawn from a study of monozygotic twins with inflammatory bowel disease. Per the germline V gene, CDR1 is MNHEY and CDR2 is SMNVEV (reference sequence). This CDR3 is 16 amino acids long. Following a re-call of the 5' RACE reads, TCRdb has one entry per CDR3 protein and lacks DNA. The sample has roughly 330,000 distinct CDR3 sequences. Sequences were obtained from blood. This TCR was recovered from a human donor with ulcerative colitis or Crohn's disease, or a healthy co-twin of an affected twin (not recorded which). The chain recombines TRBV27 with TRBJ2-1; TCRdb picks TRBD2, but there is no DNA to check that call. The CDR3 region is CASSLSGPDSYNEQFF.